This entry is about one T cell receptor beta chain. These data come from a study of shared clonotypes between healthy human individuals. Germline V gives CDR1 SGHRS, CDR2 YFSETQ. The ends were cut back, 0 bases at V and 4 bases at J, with 10 bases in the middle. The CDR3 has 14 residues. Data came from immunoSEQ multiplex PCR; TCRdb stores just in-frame clones and leaves some out. The sample holds around 2.5 million clones, 90% to 95% seen once. This sequence was found in a young man in good health. Some clones in this sample may be carry-over from other donors' samples. Sequencing was done on a sample of naive CD4+ T cells from PBMCs. The subset was: CD45RA+ positively selected. V usage is TRBV5-1 and J usage is TRBJ2-5; a possible D gene is TRBD2 (6 bases). CDR3 nucleotide sequence: TGCGCCAGCAGCTTGGGACTAGATGGAGAGACCCAGTACTTC. Its translation is CASSLGLDGETQYF.